The 21 T cell receptor beta chains listed next were all sequenced from one sample in a study of blood T cell repertoires in COVID-19. Libraries were prepared by immunoSEQ multiplex PCR; TCRdb keeps only in-frame clonotypes and omits some of them. This table has 180,000 or so clones, 70% to 90% appearing once. Sequencing was performed on peripheral blood. These receptors all come from a man aged 55 to 69 with acute or convalescent COVID-19.

The chain is built from TRBV4-2 and TRBJ1-3, with a possible D match to TRBD1 (6 bases). V lost 5 bases and J lost 3, with 14 bases in between. Per the germline V gene, CDR1 is LGHNA and CDR2 is YNFKEQ. The CDR3 runs 15 residues. CDR3 sequence: CASSARAGDGNTIYF. CDR3 bases: TGTGCCAGCAGCGCACGCGCAGGGGATGGAAACACCATATATTTT.

The V call is TRBV9, the J call TRBJ2-7; TRBD1 matches at 10 bases. The germline CDR1 and CDR2 sequences are SGDLS and YYNGEE. The CDR3 has 15 amino acids. Trimming removed 3 bases from V and 9 bases from J; junction bases left unmatched: 12. The CDR3 loop is CASSASPGQGIPQYF. The CDR3 nucleotides are TGTGCCAGCAGCGCTTCACCGGGACAGGGGATCCCGCAGTACTTC.

This clone is a singleton in its sample. The chain employs TRBV5-1 and TRBJ2-2; 7 bases are a match to TRBD2. The V gene end was trimmed by 4 bases and the J gene end by 3 bases; junction bases not matched to a gene: 12. The CDR3 loop spans 17 amino acids. Germline V gene sequence: CDR1 SGHRS, CDR2 YFSETQ. The CDR3 DNA sequence: TGCGCCAGCAGCCTTGGAATAGCGGGCGGGTACACCGGGGAGCTGTTTTTT. Residues: CASSLGIAGGYTGELFF. The whole variable domain, remainder taken from reference TRBV5-1 and TRBJ2-2, is KAGVTQTPRYLIKTRGQQVTLSCSPISGHRSVSWYQQTPGQGLQFLFEYFSETQRNKGNFPGRFSGRQFSNSRSEMNVSTLELGDSALYLCASSLGIAGGYTGELFFGEGSRLTVL.

The V gene is TRBV19, the J gene TRBJ2-7, with D maybe TRBD2 (5 bases). This CDR3 has 14 residues. CDR1 and CDR2 from the germline V gene are LNHDA and SQIVND (reference sequence). V was cut by 6 bases and J by 2 bases, with 14 bases left in between. The CDR3 protein is CASSLGGGTYEQYF. CDR3 nucleotides: TGTGCCAGTAGCCTTGGTGGAGGAACCTACGAGCAGTACTTC.

The chain is built from TRBV30 and TRBJ1-4, with a tentative D call TRBD1 (5 bases). The germline V and J ends were trimmed by 6 bases and 8 bases, with 16 bases remaining between them. The length of the CDR3 is 13 residues. Looked up from germline, CDR1 is GTSNPN and CDR2 is SVGIG (reference sequence). The CDR3 sequence: CACLRGEDEKLFF. The CDR3 DNA reads as TGTGCCTGCCTGCGGGGGGAAGACGAAAAACTGTTTTTT.

This clone was recorded only once. This CDR3 is CATSSDGDRTSYEQYF. CDR3 in DNA: TGCGCCACTTCATCGGACGGGGACAGGACCTCCTACGAGCAGTACTTC. This chain uses TRBV5-1 with TRBJ2-7, with 8 bases aligning to TRBD1. V dropped 9 bases and J dropped 0; count of bases not matched to a gene: 14. The CDR3 runs 16 residues. CDR1 is SGHRS, CDR2 YFSETQ, per germline.

The chain has TRBV28 and TRBJ2-1, with unresolved D. Germline lookup yields CDR1 MDHEN and CDR2 SYDVKM. Trimming removed 2 bases at V and 12 bases at J, with 11 bases between. The CDR3 length is 12 residues. In DNA form, the CDR3 reads TGTGCCAGCAGTTTAATCCCATTCGGGCAGTTCTTC. Its translation: CASSLIPFGQFF.

The chain carries TRBV6-5 and TRBJ2-7; 10 bases map to TRBD1. Germline V gene lookup returns CDR1 MNHEY and CDR2 SVGAGI. This CDR3 region has 14 residues. V gave up 8 bases and J gave up 5 bases; unmatched junction bases: 9. CDR3 amino acids: CASALGTGVHEQYF. CDR3 DNA sequence: TGTGCCAGCGCTTTAGGGACAGGGGTCCACGAGCAGTACTTC.

This chain uses TRBV19 with TRBJ1-2; D is uncertain. The CDR3 totals 11 residues. V was pared by 5 bases and J by 2 bases, with 3 bases between. Germline V CDR1 and CDR2: LNHDA, SQIVND (reference sequence). CDR3: CASSPNYGYTF. CDR3 DNA: TGTGCCAGTAGTCCGAACTATGGCTACACCTTC.

The chain links TRBV29-1 to TRBJ2-1; D is ambiguous. This CDR3 comprises 11 residues. The germline V gene encodes CDR1 SQVTM and CDR2 ANQGSEA. Trimming pared 5 bases from V and 6 bases from J, leaving 8 bases between. CDR3: CSVHSFNEQFF. CDR3 nucleotides: TGCAGCGTTCATAGTTTCAATGAGCAGTTCTTC.

Points on this clone: The sample carries other DNA sequences with the same CDR3. V usage is TRBV7-9 and J usage is TRBJ2-5; maybe TRBD2 (5 bases). The CDR3 runs 14 residues. V was trimmed by 3 bases and J by 1 base, leaving 9 bases between them. Germline V gives CDR1 SEHNR, CDR2 FQNEAQ (reference sequence). This CDR3 reads CASSLMSGQETQYF. The CDR3 region has the DNA TGTGCCAGCAGCTTGATGAGCGGCCAAGAGACCCAGTACTTC.

This clone came up once. The rearrangement joins TRBV9 to TRBJ2-1, with 9 bases identical to TRBD2. V was pared by 2 bases and J by 10 bases, with 7 bases of the junction left unmatched. The germline V gene has CDR1 SGDLS and CDR2 YYNGEE. This CDR3 is built from 14 residues. The CDR3 nucleotides are TGTGCCAGCAGCGTGGGCGGGAGGGCCGGCGAGCAGTTCTTC. Translated: CASSVGGRAGEQFF. The variable domain in full, with the rest retrieved from reference TRBV9 and TRBJ2-1, is DSGVTQTPKHLITATGQRVTLRCSPRSGDLSVYWYQQSLDQGLQFLIQYYNGEERAKGNILERFSAQQFPDLHSELNLSSLELGDSALYFCASSVGGRAGEQFFGPGTRLTVL.

The gene calls are TRBV5-1 and TRBJ2-3, with D perhaps TRBD2 (5 bases). In germline, CDR1 is SGHRS, CDR2 YFSETQ. The CDR3 loop spans 17 amino acids. Trimming took off 0 bases at V and 2 bases at J, with 16 bases between the two ends. The CDR3 loop reads CASSLAASGVPTDTQYF. DNA of the CDR3: TGCGCCAGCAGCTTGGCTGCCAGCGGAGTACCCACAGATACGCAGTATTTT.

This clone has a single count. This rearrangement joins TRBV4-2 to TRBJ2-1, with a tentative D call TRBD2 (6 bases). Per germline, CDR1 LGHNA and CDR2 YNFKEQ. This CDR3 has 16 residues. Trimming pared 6 bases from V and 3 bases from J, leaving 18 bases between. The CDR3, as DNA: TGTGCCAGCAGTCAAAACGTGGGGGAGGACTACAATGAGCAGTTCTTC. Translating gives CASSQNVGEDYNEQFF.

V usage is TRBV2 and J usage is TRBJ1-1; no firm D call. V shed 7 bases and J shed 7 bases, with 16 bases lying between them. This CDR3 region has 13 residues. Germline V gene lookup returns CDR1 SNHLY and CDR2 FYNNEI. The CDR3 coding sequence is TGTGCCAGCATCCCCCTAATAGTTGATGAAGCTTTCTTT. Protein product: CASIPLIVDEAFF.

The V gene is TRBV9, the J gene TRBJ2-7; TRBD1 matches 11 bases. After removal of 4 bases from V and 0 bases from J, the junction contained 12 bases not matched to a gene. CDR1 SGDLS and CDR2 YYNGEE come from the germline V gene. CDR3 length: 18 amino acids. The CDR3 DNA reads as TGTGCCAGCAGCCCTGGGACAGGGGGAATCACCTTCTCCTACGAGCAGTACTTC. As protein: CASSPGTGGITFSYEQYF.

The genes are TRBV18 and TRBJ1-2, with D tentatively TRBD1 (6 bases). The CDR3 runs 15 residues. Germline-derived CDR1 and CDR2 are KGHSH and LQKENI. V lost 3 bases and J lost 6, with 17 bases in between. The CDR3 region is CASSPQTGRVDGYTF. The CDR3 region has the DNA TGTGCCAGCTCACCCCAGACAGGCAGGGTTGATGGCTACACCTTC.

This sequence joins TRBV7-8 and TRBJ2-3; tentatively, D is TRBD1 (5 bases). Per germline, CDR1 SGHVS and CDR2 FQNEAQ. This CDR3 region has 15 residues. Trimming took 5 bases from V and 1 from J, leaving 13 bases between them. CDR3 in amino acids: CASSRARQRTDTQYF. Here the CDR3 DNA reads TGTGCCAGCAGCCGAGCTCGACAGCGCACAGATACGCAGTATTTT.

This chain connects TRBV2 to TRBJ2-3, with D unclear. V gave up 1 base and J gave up 4 bases, with 9 bases separating them. The CDR3 spans 14 residues. Looked up from germline, CDR1 is SNHLY and CDR2 is FYNNEI. The CDR3 DNA follows: TGTGCCAGCAGTGAAGGAGGTAGTCCAGATACGCAGTATTTT. Its protein is CASSEGGSPDTQYF.

The chain couples TRBV28 to TRBJ2-2, with TRBD2 matching over 11 bases. The CDR3 covers 16 residues. Per the germline V gene, CDR1 is MDHEN and CDR2 is SYDVKM. V lost 6 bases and J lost 4; bases outside the gene matches: 7. Here the CDR3 reads CASRSGTSGVTGELFF. CDR3 DNA sequence: TGTGCCAGCAGATCCGGGACTAGCGGAGTCACCGGGGAGCTGTTTTTT.

The rearrangement uses TRBV2 and TRBJ1-1; maybe TRBD1 (6 bases). The germline CDR1 and CDR2 sequences are SNHLY and FYNNEI. The CDR3 runs 14 residues. Trimming shortened V by 5 bases and J by 5 bases, and 15 bases separated the two germline ends. CDR3 nucleotide sequence: TGTGCCAGCAGTCTATCCTACAGGGAGACTGAAGCTTTCTTT. It codes for CASSLSYRETEAFF.